This T cell receptor (beta chain) derives from a study of cytomegalovirus exposure and HLA in healthy donors. Study outcomes and limitations: Across donors, sequencing depth was assumed by presence/absence analyses to be roughly uniform.

Vbeta (60) and Jbeta (13) primers were used in the PCR. TCRdb keeps only in-frame clones here, not all; method: immunoSEQ multiplex PCR. The sample has about 210,000 clones; around 83% are singletons. In this sample, this clone turned up a few times. Its specificity is not known. V lost 2 bases, J lost 8 bases, and 10 bases lay in between. The CDR3 totals 13 residues. Germline CDR1 is SGHRS and CDR2 is YFSETQ. Sequenced sample: PBMCs. This receptor was obtained from a woman between 50 and 59 years old in good health and CMV-seropositive. This chain uses TRBV5-1 with TRBJ1-4; no clear D gene. CDR3 coding DNA: TGCGCCAGCAGCTTTTCCCCCCAAGAAAAACTGTTTTTT. This sequence encodes CASSFSPQEKLFF.